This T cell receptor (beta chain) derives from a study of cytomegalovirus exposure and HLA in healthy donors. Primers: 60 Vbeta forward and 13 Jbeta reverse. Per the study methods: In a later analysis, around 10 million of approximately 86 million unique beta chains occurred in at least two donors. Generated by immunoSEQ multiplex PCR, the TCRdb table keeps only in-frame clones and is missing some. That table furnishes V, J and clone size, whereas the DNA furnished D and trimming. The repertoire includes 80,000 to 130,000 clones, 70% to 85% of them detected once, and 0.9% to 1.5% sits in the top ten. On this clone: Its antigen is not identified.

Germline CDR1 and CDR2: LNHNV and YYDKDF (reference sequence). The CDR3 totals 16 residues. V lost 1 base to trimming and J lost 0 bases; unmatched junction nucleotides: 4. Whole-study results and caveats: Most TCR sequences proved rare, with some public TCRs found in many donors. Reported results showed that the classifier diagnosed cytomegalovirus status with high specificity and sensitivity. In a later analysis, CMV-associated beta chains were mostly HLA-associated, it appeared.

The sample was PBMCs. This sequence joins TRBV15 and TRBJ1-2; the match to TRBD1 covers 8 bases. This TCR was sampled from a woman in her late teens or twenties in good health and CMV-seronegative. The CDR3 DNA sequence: TGTGCCACCAGCAGAGGAGGGACAGGTTCTAACTATGGCTACACCTTC. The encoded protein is CATSRGGTGSNYGYTF.